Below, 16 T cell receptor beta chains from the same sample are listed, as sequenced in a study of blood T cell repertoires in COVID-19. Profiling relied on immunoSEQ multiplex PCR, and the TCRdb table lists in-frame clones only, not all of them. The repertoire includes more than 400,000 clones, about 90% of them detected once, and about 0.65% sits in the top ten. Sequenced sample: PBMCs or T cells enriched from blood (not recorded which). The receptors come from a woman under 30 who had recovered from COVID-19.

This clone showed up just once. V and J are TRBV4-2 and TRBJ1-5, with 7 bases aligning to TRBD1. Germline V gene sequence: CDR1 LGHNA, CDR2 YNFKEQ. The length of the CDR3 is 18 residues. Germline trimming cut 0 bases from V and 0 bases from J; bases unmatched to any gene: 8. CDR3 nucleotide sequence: TGTGCCAGCAGCCAAGATATAGGGGGCACGTATAGCAATCAGCCCCAGCATTTT. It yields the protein CASSQDIGGTYSNQPQHF.

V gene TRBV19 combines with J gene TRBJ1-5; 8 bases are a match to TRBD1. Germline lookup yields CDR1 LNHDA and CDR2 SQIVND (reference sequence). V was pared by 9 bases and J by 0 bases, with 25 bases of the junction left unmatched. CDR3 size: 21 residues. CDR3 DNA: TGTGCCAGCAGCGAGCAGCAGGTTGACAGGGGCCTAGTCAATAGCAATCAGCCCCAGCATTTT. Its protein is CASSEQQVDRGLVNSNQPQHF.

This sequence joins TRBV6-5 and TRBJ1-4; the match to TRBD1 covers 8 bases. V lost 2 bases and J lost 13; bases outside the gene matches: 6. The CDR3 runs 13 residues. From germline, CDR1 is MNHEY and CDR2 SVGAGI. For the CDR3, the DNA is TGTGCCAGCAGTTACGACAGGGGACAAGGACTGTTTTTT. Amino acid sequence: CASSYDRGQGLFF.

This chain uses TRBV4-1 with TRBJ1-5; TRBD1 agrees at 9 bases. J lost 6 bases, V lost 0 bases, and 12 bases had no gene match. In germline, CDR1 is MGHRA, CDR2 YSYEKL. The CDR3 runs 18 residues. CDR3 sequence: CASSQDPEDRGLGQPQHF. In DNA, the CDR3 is TGCGCCAGCAGCCAAGATCCGGAGGACAGGGGTTTAGGTCAGCCCCAGCATTTT.

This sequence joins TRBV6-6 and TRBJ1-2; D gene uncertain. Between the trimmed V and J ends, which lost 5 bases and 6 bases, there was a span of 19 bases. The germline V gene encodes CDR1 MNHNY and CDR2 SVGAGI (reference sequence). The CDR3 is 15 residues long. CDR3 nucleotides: TGTGCCAGCAGTAACTATAAGACGGGGTCTGATGGCTACACCTTC. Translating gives CASSNYKTGSDGYTF.

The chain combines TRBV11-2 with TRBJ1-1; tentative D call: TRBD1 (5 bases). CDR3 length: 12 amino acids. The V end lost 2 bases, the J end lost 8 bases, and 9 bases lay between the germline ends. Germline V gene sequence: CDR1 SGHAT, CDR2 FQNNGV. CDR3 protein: CASSLLRGEAFF. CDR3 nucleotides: TGTGCCAGCAGCTTACTAAGGGGAGAAGCTTTCTTT.

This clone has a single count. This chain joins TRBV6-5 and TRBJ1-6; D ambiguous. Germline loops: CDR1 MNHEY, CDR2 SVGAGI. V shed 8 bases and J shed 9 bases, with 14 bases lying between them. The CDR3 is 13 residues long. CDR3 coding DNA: TGTGCCAGCGGCGTATTAGCTAGTTCACCCCTCCACTTT. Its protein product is CASGVLASSPLHF.

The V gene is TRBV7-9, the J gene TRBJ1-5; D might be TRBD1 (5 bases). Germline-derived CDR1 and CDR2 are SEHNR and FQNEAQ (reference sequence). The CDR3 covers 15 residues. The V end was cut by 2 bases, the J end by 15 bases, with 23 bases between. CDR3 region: CASSLNPQGPPQLHF. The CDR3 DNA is TGTGCCAGCAGCTTAAACCCCCAGGGTCCCCCCCAACTGCATTTT.

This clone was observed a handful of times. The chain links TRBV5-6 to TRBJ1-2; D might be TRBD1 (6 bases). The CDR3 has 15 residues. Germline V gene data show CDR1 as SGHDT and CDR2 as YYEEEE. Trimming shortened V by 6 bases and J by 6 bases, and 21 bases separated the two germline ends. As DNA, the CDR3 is TGTGCCAGCAAACCCCGGGACACTCCGGGTCATGGCTACACCTTC. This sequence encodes CASKPRDTPGHGYTF.

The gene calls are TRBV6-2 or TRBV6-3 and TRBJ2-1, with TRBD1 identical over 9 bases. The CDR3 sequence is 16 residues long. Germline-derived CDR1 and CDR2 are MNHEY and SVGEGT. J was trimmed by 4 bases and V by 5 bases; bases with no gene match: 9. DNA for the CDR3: TGTGCCAGCAGTCGAGCGGGACAGGGTATTTACAATGAGCAGTTCTTC. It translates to CASSRAGQGIYNEQFF.

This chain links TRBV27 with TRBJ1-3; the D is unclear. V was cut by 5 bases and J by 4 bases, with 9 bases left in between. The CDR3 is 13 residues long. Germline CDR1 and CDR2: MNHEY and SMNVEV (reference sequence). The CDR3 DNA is TGTGCCAGCAGTGCCTCGGGGGGAAACACCATATATTTT. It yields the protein CASSASGGNTIYF.

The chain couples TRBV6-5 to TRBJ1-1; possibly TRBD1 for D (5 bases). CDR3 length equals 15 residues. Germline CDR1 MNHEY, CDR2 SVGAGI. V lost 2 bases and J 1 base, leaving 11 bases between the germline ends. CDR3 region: CASSYQRTPNTEAFF. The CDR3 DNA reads TGTGCCAGCAGTTACCAAAGGACACCGAACACTGAAGCTTTCTTT.

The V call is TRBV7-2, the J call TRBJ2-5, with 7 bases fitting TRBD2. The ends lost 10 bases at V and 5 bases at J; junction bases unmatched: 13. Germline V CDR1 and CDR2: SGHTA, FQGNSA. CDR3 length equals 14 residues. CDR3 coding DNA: TGTGCCACCATGACTAGCCGGGCGGGTGAGACCCAGTACTTC. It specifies CATMTSRAGETQYF.

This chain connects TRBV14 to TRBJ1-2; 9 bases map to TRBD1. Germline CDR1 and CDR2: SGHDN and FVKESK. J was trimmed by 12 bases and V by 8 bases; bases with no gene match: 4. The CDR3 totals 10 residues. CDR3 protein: CASPRDRDTF. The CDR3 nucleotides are TGTGCCAGCCCTCGGGACAGGGACACCTTC.

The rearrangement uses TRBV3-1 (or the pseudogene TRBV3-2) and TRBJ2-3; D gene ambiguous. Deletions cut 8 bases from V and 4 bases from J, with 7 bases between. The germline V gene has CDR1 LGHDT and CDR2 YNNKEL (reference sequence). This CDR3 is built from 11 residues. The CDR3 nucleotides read TGTGCCAGCCGCGCCGCAGATACGCAGTATTTT. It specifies CASRAADTQYF.

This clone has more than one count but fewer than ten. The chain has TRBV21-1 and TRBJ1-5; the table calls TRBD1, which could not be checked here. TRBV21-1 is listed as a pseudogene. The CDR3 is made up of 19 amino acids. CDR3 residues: CASSPQDRVEVLSYQPQHF. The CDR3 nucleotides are TGTGCCAGCAGCCCCCAGGACAGGGTCGAGGTTCTGTCCTATCAGCCCCAGCATTTT.